This TCR beta chain was observed in a study of T cell changes during pregnancy in multiple sclerosis. Generated by immunoSEQ multiplex PCR, the TCRdb table keeps only in-frame clones and is missing some. The table includes some 28,000 clones, 85% to 90% detected once. CDR1 and CDR2 (germline): SGHVS, FQNEAQ. V was pared by 4 bases and J by 8 bases, with 12 bases between. There are 14 residues in the CDR3. Specimen: CD8+ T cells from peripheral blood mononuclear cells, collected before pregnancy. The TCR sequence derives from a female donor with multiple sclerosis, enrolled in a pregnancy study. The chain links TRBV7-8 to TRBJ1-6; the D is unclear. The CDR3 is CASSYVTVDSPLHF. In nucleotides, the CDR3 is TGTGCCAGCAGCTATGTAACGGTAGATTCACCCCTCCACTTT. The full variable domain, its missing parts supplied by reference TRBV7-8 and TRBJ1-6, is GAGVSQSPRYKVAKRGQDVALRCDPISGHVSLFWYQQALGQGPEFLTYFQNEAQLDKSGLPSDRFFAERPEGSVSTLKIQRTQQEDSAVYLCASSYVTVDSPLHFGNGTRLTVT.